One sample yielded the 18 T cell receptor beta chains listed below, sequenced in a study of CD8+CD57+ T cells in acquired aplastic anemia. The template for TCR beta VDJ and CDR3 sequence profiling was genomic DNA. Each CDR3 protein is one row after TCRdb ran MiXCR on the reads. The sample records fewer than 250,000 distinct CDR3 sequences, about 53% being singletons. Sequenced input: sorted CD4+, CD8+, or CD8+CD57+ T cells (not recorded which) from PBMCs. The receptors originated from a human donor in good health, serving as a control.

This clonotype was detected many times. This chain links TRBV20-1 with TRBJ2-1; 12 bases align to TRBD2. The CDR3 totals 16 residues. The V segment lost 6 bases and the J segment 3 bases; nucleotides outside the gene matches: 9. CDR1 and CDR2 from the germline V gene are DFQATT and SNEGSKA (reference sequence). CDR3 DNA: TGCAGTGCACCACTAGCGGGGGGCCGAAACTACAATGAGCAGTTCTTC. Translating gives CSAPLAGGRNYNEQFF.

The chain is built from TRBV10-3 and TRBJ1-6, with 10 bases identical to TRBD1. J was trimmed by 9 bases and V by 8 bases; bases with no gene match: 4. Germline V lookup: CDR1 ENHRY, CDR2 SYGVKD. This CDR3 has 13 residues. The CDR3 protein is CAIGTGEGSPLHF. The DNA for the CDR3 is TGTGCCATCGGGACAGGGGAAGGTTCACCCCTCCACTTT.

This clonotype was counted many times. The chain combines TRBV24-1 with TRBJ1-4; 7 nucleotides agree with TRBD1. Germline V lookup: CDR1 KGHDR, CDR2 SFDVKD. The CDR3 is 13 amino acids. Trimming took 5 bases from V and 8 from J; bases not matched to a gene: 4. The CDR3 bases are TGTGCCACCAGTGTGAACAGGGGCGAAAAACTGTTTTTT. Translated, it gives CATSVNRGEKLFF.

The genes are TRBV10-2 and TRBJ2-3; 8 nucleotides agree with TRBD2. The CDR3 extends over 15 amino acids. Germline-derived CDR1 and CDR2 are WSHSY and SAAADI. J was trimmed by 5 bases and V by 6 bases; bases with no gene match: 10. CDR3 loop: CASRETGRGRDTQYF. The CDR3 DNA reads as TGCGCCAGCAGAGAAACCGGGAGGGGGAGAGATACGCAGTATTTT.

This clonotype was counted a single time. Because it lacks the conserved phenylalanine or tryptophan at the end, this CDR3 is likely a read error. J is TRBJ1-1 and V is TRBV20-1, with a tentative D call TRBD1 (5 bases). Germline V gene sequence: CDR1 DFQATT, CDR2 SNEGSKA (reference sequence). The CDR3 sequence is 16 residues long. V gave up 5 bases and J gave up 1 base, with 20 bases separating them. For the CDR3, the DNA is TGCAGTGCTCCCCCTTTCAGGGCTAGCGGGAACACTGAAGCTTTCCTT. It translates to CSAPPFRASGNTEAFL.

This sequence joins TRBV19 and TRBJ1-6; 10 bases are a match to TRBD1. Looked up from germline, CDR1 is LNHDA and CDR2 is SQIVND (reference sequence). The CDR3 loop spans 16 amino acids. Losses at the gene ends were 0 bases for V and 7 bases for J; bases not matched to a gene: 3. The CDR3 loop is CASSIDQGQGNSPLHF. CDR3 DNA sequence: TGTGCCAGTAGTATAGATCAGGGACAGGGGAATTCACCCCTCCACTTT.

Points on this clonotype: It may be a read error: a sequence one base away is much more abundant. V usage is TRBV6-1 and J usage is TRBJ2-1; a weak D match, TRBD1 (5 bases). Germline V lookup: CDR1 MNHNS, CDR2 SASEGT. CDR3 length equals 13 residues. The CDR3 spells CVSSGQGYNEQFF. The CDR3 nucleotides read TGTGTCAGCAGTGGGCAGGGTTACAATGAGCAGTTCTTC.

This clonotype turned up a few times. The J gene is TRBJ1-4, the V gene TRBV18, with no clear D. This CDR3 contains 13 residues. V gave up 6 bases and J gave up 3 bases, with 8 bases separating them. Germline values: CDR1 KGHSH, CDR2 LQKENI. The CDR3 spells CASSSSSNEKLFF. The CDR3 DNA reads TGTGCCAGCTCGAGCAGTTCTAATGAAAAACTGTTTTTT.

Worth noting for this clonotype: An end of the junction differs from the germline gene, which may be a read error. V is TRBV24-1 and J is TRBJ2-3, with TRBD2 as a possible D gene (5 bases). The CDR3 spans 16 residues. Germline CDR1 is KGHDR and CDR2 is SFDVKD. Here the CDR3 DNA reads TGTGCCAGCAGTTTTTGGCGCATTTCTAGCACAGATACGCAATATTTT. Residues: CASSFWRISSTDTQYF.

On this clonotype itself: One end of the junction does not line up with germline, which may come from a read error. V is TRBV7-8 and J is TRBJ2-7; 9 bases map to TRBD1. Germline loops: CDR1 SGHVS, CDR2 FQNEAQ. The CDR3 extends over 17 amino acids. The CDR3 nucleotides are TGCGCCAGCAGCTTCCTGGGGGGGACAGGGTATTCCTACGAGCAGCACTTC. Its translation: CASSFLGGTGYSYEQHF.

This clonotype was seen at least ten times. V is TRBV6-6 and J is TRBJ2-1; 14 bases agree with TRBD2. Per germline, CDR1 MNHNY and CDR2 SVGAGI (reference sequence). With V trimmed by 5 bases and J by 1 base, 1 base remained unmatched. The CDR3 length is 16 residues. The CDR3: CASSRLAGGSYNEQFF. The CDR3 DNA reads TGTGCCAGCAGTCGACTAGCGGGGGGGTCCTACAATGAGCAGTTCTTC.

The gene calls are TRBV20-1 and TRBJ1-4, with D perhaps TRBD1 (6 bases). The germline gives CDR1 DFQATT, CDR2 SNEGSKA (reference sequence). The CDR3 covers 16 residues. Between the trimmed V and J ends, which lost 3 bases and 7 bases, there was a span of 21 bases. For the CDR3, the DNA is TGCAGTGCTAGTGCGGCTACAGGGTCGGGACGTGAAAAACTGTTTTTT. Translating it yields CSASAATGSGREKLFF.

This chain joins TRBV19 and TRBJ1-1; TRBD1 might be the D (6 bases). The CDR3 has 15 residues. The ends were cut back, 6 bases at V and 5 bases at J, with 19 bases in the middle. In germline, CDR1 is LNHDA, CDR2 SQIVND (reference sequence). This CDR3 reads CASRFMGMGATEAFF. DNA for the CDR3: TGTGCCAGTAGATTCATGGGGATGGGGGCAACTGAAGCTTTCTTT.

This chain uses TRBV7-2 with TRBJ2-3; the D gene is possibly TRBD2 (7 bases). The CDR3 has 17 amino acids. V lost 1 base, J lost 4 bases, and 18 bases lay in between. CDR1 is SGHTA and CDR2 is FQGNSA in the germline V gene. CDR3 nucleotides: TGTGCCAGCAGCTTAGGGCCGGGGGGCCTAGTCGCAGATACGCAGTATTTT. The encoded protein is CASSLGPGGLVADTQYF. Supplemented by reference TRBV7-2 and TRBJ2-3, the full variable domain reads GAGVSQSPSNKVTEKGKDVELRCDPISGHTALYWYRQSLGQGLEFLIYFQGNSAPDKSGLPSDRFSAERTGGSVSTLTIQRTQQEDSAVYLCASSLGPGGLVADTQYFGPGTRLTVL.

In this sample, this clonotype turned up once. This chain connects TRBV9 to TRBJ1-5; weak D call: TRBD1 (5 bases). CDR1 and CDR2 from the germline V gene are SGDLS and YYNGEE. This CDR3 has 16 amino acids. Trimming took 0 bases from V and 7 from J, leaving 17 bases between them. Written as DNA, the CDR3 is TGTGCCAGCAGCGTAGGGGTCGATGTTGCAGGGCAGCCCCAGCATTTT. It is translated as CASSVGVDVAGQPQHF.

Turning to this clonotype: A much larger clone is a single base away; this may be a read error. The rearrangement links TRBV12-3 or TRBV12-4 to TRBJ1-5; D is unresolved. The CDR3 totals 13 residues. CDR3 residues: CASSDRINRPQHF. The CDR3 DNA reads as TGTGCCAGCAGTGATAGGATAAATCGGCCCCAGCATTTT.

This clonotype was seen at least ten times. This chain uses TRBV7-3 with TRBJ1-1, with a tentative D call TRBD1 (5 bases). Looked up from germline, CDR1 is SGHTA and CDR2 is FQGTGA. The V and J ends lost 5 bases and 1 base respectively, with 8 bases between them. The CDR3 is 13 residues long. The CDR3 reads CASSRQWNTEAFF. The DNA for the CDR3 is TGTGCCAGCAGCCGACAGTGGAACACTGAAGCTTTCTTT.

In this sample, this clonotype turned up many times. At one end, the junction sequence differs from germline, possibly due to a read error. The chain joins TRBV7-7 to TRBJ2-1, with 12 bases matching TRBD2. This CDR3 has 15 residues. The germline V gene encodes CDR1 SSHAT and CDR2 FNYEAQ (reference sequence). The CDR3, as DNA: TGTGCTAGCAGCGTCGGACTAGCGGGGAACAATGAGCAGTTCTTC. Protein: CASSVGLAGNNEQFF. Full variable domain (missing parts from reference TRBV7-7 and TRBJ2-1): GAGVSQSPRYKVTKRGQDVTLRCDPISSHATLYWYQQALGQGPEFLTYFNYEAQPDKSGLPSDRFSAERPEGSISTLTIQRTEQRDSAMYRCASSVGLAGNNEQFFGPGTRLTVL.